A selection of T cell receptor beta chains follows, all from one sample in a study of identical twins. TCRdb used MiXCR to reprocess the 5' RACE reads, holding one entry per CDR3 protein. The table shows about 430,000 distinct CDR3 sequences, with about 18% occurring only once. The sequencing sample was made of naive T cells sorted from blood. These receptors were taken from a man aged 50-60 years in good health. CDR3s include the opening cysteine and the closing phenylalanine or tryptophan. Fields, in order: J gene, V gene, D gene, CDR3 protein. The D gene is left open where the match is weak.

TRBJ2-1 TRBV19 . CASSIASLPDRPSSYNEQFF
TRBJ2-4 TRBV9 . CASSVGTPFAPLQYF
TRBJ2-7 TRBV6-2/TRBV6-3 . CASSLLFGGQFEQYF
TRBJ2-1 TRBV29-1 TRBD2 CSVGPGGPYNEQFF
TRBJ1-1 TRBV20-1 . CSARDLAKNTEAFF
TRBJ2-3 TRBV10-3 . CAISRGSVSDTQYF
TRBJ1-1 TRBV9 TRBD1 CASSEATGKGTEAFF
TRBJ2-1 TRBV6-5 . CASSYSGRGSYNEQFF
TRBJ2-1 TRBV4-1 . CASSQVGGHNEQFF
TRBJ2-5 TRBV5-1 . CASSLGTFLGETQYF
TRBJ2-5 TRBV7-2 . CAGSPRIGLQETQYF
TRBJ2-7 TRBV6-2/TRBV6-3 . CASSVTEGGGEQYF
TRBJ1-4 TRBV4-3 . CASSRGVQGGEKLFF
TRBJ1-1 TRBV11-2 . CASSLAGTTNTEAFF
TRBJ2-2 TRBV5-1 TRBD1 CASSWNPGQGGTGELFF
TRBJ1-4 TRBV11-2 . CASSLGPGNEKLFF
TRBJ2-2 TRBV9 . CASSSRVRTSTGELFF
TRBJ2-5 TRBV5-1 . CASSVPDEAQYF